Described below is a single T cell receptor beta chain sequence and its context. These data originate in a study of technical replicates of blood from a few donors. Method: immunoSEQ multiplex PCR; TCRdb's copy keeps in-frame clones and lacks some. The data contain about 67,000 clones, 95% to 98% of them singletons. V was pared by 1 base and J by 4 bases, with 2 bases of the junction left unmatched. The CDR3 covers 15 residues. Germline-derived CDR1 and CDR2 are LGHNA and YNFKEQ. The TCR originated in a human donor in good health. Material for sequencing was T cells isolated from PBMCs. The chain couples TRBV4-2 to TRBJ2-7; 12 positions agree with TRBD2. CDR3 loop: CASSQGLAGDYEQYF. The CDR3 DNA reads TGTGCCAGCAGCCAAGGACTAGCGGGAGATTACGAGCAGTACTTC.